This is a list of T cell receptor beta chains from one sample in a study of cytomegalovirus exposure and HLA in healthy donors. Sequenced by immunoSEQ multiplex PCR; TCRdb stores in-frame clones only, minus some. The sample holds some 70,000 clones. Sequencing used PBMCs. The origin of the receptors is a man in his forties in good health and CMV-seronegative. CDR3s include the opening cysteine and the closing phenylalanine or tryptophan. The order of the fields is J gene, clone size, D gene, V gene, CDR3 DNA, CDR3 protein. A D gene is named only where the DNA matches it firmly. The size of a clone is reported for some rows only, either as once, few or many, or as a class for expanded clones.

TRBJ1-5,-,-,TRBV6-1,TGTGCCAGCAGTGAAAACAAGGTGACAGTTCCCAATCAGCCCCAGCATTTT,CASSENKVTVPNQPQHF
TRBJ2-7,-,TRBD1,TRBV5-3,TGTGCCAGAAGCCGGGGACAGGTCTACGAGCAGTACTTC,CARSRGQVYEQYF
TRBJ1-1,-,TRBD1,TRBV7-6,TGTGCCAGCAGCTTAGTGACGGGACAGGCAGAAGCTTTCTTT,CASSLVTGQAEAFF
TRBJ2-3,-,-,TRBV7-2,TGTGCCAGCAGCTTAGGGGCAGGCCCTAGCACAGATACGCAGTATTTT,CASSLGAGPSTDTQYF
TRBJ2-7,-,TRBD1,TRBV4-1,TGCGCCAGCAGCGCTACAGGGGCTCACGAGCAGTACTTC,CASSATGAHEQYF
TRBJ1-1,-,TRBD1,TRBV5-1,TGCGCCAGCAGTCGACAGGGTACTGAAGCTTTCTTT,CASSRQGTEAFF
TRBJ1-6,-,-,TRBV28,TGTGCCAGCAGAGCACAGGGACGAAGTAATTCACCCCTCCACTTT,CASRAQGRSNSPLHF
TRBJ1-1,-,-,TRBV5-1,TGCGCCAGCAGCTTGCAACCGTCAGGCCCGTCCGGGAGAAACACTGAAGCTTTCTTT,CASSLQPSGPSGRNTEAFF
TRBJ1-1,-,-,TRBV5-1,TGCGCCAGCAGCTCCGGAGCGGGGAACACTGAAGCTTTCTTT,CASSSGAGNTEAFF
TRBJ2-3,-,-,TRBV18,TGTGCCAGCTCACCACCGAATCTCCCCGGTACGCAGTATTTT,CASSPPNLPGTQYF
TRBJ2-1,-,-,TRBV6-1,TGTGCCTCGCGGTCGGGGTCGCTTTGGGAGCAGTTCTTC,CASRSGSLWEQFF
TRBJ1-4,-,-,TRBV5-1,TGCGCCAGCAGCTTGGCCGGGGGAATGAATGAAAAACTGTTTTTT,CASSLAGGMNEKLFF
TRBJ2-1,-,-,TRBV7-2,TGTGCCACCTGGGACTTCGAGGGTGAGCAGTTCTTC,CATWDFEGEQFF
TRBJ1-2,-,TRBD1,TRBV10-3,TGTGCCATCAGTGAGTCGGACAGGGGAAACTATGGCTACACCTTC,CAISESDRGNYGYTF
TRBJ2-7,-,-,TRBV5-1,TGCGCCAGCAGCTTGGCCTTGCAGGTCGGCGAGCAGTACTTC,CASSLALQVGEQYF
TRBJ2-7,-,-,TRBV14,TGTGCCAGCAGCCAACTAGACGTGAATGAGCAGTACTTC,CASSQLDVNEQYF
TRBJ2-1,-,TRBD1,TRBV12-5,TGTGCTAGTGGGCGAGACAGGGGGCTCAATGAGCAGTTCTTC,CASGRDRGLNEQFF
TRBJ1-4,-,-,TRBV4-1,TGCGCCAGCAGCCAAGATATTGCCTTTGGGCATAATGAAAAACTGTTTTTT,CASSQDIAFGHNEKLFF
TRBJ2-2,-,TRBD1,TRBV29-1,TGCAGCGTATACATGACAGGGTCAGGGGAGCTGTTTTTT,CSVYMTGSGELFF
TRBJ2-1,-,-,TRBV4-2,TGTGCCAGCAGCCAACAAGTGAGTGAGCAGTTCTTC,CASSQQVSEQFF
TRBJ2-2,-,-,TRBV6-4,TGTGCCAGCGGGGCAGCGAACACCGGGGAGCTGTTTTTT,CASGAANTGELFF
TRBJ1-5,-,TRBD1,TRBV2,TGTGCCAGCAGTCCCGGGACAGGGGCCCGAGGTCAGCCCCAGCATTTT,CASSPGTGARGQPQHF
TRBJ2-5,-,TRBD2,TRBV9,TGTGCCAGCAGCGAGGGACTAGTACAAGAGACCCAGTACTTC,CASSEGLVQETQYF
TRBJ1-2,-,-,TRBV29-1,TGCAGCGTGGCCCAGGTGATAGCTAACTATGGCTACACCTTC,CSVAQVIANYGYTF
TRBJ1-4,-,-,TRBV28,TGTGCCAGCAGTGGCCCGGGGGGCGATGAAAAACTGTTTTTT,CASSGPGGDEKLFF
TRBJ2-7,-,-,TRBV7-9,TGTGCCAGCAGCCCTACCTCCGGACAGACCTACGAGCAGTACTTC,CASSPTSGQTYEQYF
TRBJ2-7,-,TRBD1,TRBV6-6,TGTGCCAGCAGGCTGACAGGGGGCGCCTCCTACGAGCAGTACTTC,CASRLTGGASYEQYF
TRBJ2-1,-,TRBD2,TRBV25-1,TGTGCCAGCACCTCTAGCGGGGGAGTGTACAATGAGCAGTTCTTC,CASTSSGGVYNEQFF
TRBJ1-1,-,TRBD1,TRBV5-1,TGCGCCAGCAGCAACAGACAGGGGCCCACTGAAGCTTTCTTT,CASSNRQGPTEAFF
TRBJ1-3,-,-,TRBV4-2,TGTGCCAGCAGCCAAGAGCCCGAGAGCTCTGGAAACACCATATATTTT,CASSQEPESSGNTIYF
TRBJ1-1,-,-,TRBV18,TGTGCCAGCTCACCGGACAGCACTGAAGCTTTCTTT,CASSPDSTEAFF
TRBJ2-2,-,-,TRBV28,TGTGCCAGCAGTTTAGCTAGCGTAGTCACCGGGGAGCTGTTTTTT,CASSLASVVTGELFF
TRBJ2-7,-,-,TRBV7-3,TGTGCCAGCAGCCTCGACTGGGGAGACGAGCAGTACTTC,CASSLDWGDEQYF
TRBJ2-7,-,-,TRBV19,TGTGCCAGTAGTCTCGACCGACAGAGATCCTACGAGCAGTACTTC,CASSLDRQRSYEQYF
TRBJ2-2,-,-,TRBV10-1,TGCGCCAGCAGATCGGGAACCGGGGAGCTGTTTTTT,CASRSGTGELFF
TRBJ2-5,medium-sized,TRBD1,TRBV2,TGTGCCAGACAAGGGGGCGCGACCGACCAAGAGACCCAGTACTTC,CARQGGATDQETQYF
TRBJ1-3,-,-,TRBV19,TGTGCCAGTAGTATATCGTTCCTAGACCCGAAACTACTAATAACGCCTGGAAACACCATATATTTT,CASSISFLDPKLLITPGNTIYF
TRBJ1-6,-,-,TRBV30,TGTGCCTGGAGCGCTAACCCCAGTGGCGGCAATTCACCCCTCCACTTT,CAWSANPSGGNSPLHF
TRBJ2-7,-,-,TRBV2,TGTGCCAGCAGTGACGCTCAAGGGGGCTACGAGCAGTACTTC,CASSDAQGGYEQYF
TRBJ2-3,-,-,TRBV5-6,TGTGCCAGCAGCTTGAAGCGCCGGACGCAGTATTTT,CASSLKRRTQYF
TRBJ2-7,-,-,TRBV6-5,TGTGCCAGCAGTCCACAGGGAATTCTCGAGCAGTACTTC,CASSPQGILEQYF
TRBJ2-3,-,TRBD2,TRBV4-1,TGCGCCAGCAGCCAAGAGGCTAGCGGGGATAGCACAGATACGCAGTATTTT,CASSQEASGDSTDTQYF
TRBJ2-2,-,-,TRBV18,TGTGCCAGCTCGACCACAGGGTGGGGCACCGGGGAGCTGTTTTTT,CASSTTGWGTGELFF
TRBJ1-5,-,-,TRBV6-5,TGTGCCAGCAGTTACTTCGGCCAGGGTGGCAATCAGCCCCAGCATTTT,CASSYFGQGGNQPQHF
TRBJ2-7,-,-,TRBV6-1,TGTGCCAGCAGTGAAGGGTTCAGTGCCTACGAGCAGTACTTC,CASSEGFSAYEQYF
TRBJ1-2,-,-,TRBV20-1,TGCAGTGCTGTCTTCCAGTATGGCTACACCTTC,CSAVFQYGYTF
TRBJ2-2,-,-,TRBV28,TGTGCCAGCACCCAGGCCGGGGAGCTGTTTTTT,CASTQAGELFF
TRBJ1-5,-,TRBD1,TRBV6-5,TGTGCCACAACGGGACAGGGGAGCAATCAGCCCCAGCATTTT,CATTGQGSNQPQHF
TRBJ2-7,-,TRBD1,TRBV29-1,TGCAGCGTCCGGACAGGTTACTACGAGCAGTACTTC,CSVRTGYYEQYF
TRBJ1-2,-,-,TRBV15,TGTGCCACCAGCAGGACGGGATATGGCTACACCTTC,CATSRTGYGYTF
TRBJ2-4,-,-,TRBV19,TGTGCCACCAGTATGGGGGGGGGCGGAAACATTCAGTACTTC,CATSMGGGGNIQYF
TRBJ1-1,-,-,TRBV20-1,TGCAGTGCTAGGCGGGACACTGAAGCTTTCTTT,CSARRDTEAFF